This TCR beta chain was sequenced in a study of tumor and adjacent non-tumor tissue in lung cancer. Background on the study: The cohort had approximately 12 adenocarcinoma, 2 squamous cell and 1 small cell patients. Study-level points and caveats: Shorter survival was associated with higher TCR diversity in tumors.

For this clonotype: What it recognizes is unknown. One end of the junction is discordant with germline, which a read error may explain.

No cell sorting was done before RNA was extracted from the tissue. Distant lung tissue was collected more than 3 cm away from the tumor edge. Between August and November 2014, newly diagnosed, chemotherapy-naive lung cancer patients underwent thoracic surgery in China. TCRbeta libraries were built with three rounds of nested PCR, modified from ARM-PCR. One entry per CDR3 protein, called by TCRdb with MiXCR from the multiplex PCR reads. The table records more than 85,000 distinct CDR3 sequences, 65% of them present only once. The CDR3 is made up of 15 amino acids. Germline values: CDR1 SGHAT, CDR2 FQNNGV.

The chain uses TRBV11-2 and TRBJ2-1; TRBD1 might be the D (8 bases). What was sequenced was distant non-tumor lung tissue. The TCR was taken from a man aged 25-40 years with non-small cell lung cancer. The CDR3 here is CVSSPTLTGEGEQFF. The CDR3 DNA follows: TGCGTCAGCAGCCCGACGCTGACAGGGGAGGGTGAGCAGTTCTTC.